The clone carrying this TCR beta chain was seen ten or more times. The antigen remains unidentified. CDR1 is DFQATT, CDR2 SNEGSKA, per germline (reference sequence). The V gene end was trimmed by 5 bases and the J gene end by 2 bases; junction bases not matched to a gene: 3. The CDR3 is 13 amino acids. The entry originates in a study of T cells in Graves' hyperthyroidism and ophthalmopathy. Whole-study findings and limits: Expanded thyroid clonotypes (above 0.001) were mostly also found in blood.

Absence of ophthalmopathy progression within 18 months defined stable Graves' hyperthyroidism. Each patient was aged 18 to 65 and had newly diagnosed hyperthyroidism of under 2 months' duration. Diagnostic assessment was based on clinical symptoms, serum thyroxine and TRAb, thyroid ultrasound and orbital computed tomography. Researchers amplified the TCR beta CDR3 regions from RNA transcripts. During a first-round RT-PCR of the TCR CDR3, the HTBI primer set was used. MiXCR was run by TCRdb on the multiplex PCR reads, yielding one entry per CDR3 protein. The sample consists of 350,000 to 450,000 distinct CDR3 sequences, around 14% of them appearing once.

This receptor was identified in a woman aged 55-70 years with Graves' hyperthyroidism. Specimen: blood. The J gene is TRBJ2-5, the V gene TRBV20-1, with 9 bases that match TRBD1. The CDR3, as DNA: TGCAGTGCTGCGGACAGGGGACAAGAGACCCAGTACTTC. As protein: CSAADRGQETQYF.